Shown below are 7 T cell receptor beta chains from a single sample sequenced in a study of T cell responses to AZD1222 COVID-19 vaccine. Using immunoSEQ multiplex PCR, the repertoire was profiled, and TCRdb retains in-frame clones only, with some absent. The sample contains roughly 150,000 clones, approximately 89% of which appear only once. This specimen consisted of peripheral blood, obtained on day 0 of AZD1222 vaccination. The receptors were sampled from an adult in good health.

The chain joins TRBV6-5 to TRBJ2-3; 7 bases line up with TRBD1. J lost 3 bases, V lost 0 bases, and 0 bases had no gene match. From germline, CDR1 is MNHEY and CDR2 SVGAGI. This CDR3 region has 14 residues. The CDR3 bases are TGTGCCAGCAGTTACTCGACAGGGACAGATACGCAGTATTTT. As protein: CASSYSTGTDTQYF.

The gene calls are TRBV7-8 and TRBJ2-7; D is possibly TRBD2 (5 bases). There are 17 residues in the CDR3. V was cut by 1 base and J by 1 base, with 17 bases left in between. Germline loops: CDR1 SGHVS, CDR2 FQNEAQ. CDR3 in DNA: TGTGCCAGCAGCTTAGTGCCCGGGGTAGCGCGTTCCTACGAGCAGTACTTC. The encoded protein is CASSLVPGVARSYEQYF.

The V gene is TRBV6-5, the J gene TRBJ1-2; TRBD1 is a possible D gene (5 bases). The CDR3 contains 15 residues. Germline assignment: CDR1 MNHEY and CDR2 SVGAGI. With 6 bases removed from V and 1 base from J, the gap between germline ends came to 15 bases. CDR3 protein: CASSYRDRLNYGYTF. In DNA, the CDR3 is TGTGCCAGCAGCTACCGGGACCGACTTAACTATGGCTACACCTTC.

Written as DNA, the CDR3 is TGCGCCAGCAGCCGGGGACAGCACACTGAAGCTTTCTTT. The encoded protein is CASSRGQHTEAFF. The V call is TRBV10-2, the J call TRBJ1-1, with TRBD1 matching 7 bases. CDR1 and CDR2 (germline): WSHSY, SAAADI. Trimming took 6 bases from V and 3 from J; bases not matched to a gene: 4. The CDR3 is 13 residues long.

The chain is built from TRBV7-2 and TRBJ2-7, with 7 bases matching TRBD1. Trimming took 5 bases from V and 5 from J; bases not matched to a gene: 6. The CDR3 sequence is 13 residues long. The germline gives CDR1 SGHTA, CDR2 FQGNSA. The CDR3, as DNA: TGTGCCAGCAGCACCCAAAGGGGGCACGAGCAGTACTTC. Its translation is CASSTQRGHEQYF.

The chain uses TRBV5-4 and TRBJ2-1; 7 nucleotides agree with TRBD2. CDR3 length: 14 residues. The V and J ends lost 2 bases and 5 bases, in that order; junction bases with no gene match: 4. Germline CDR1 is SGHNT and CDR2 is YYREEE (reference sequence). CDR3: CASSLGTTHNEQFF. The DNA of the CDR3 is TGTGCCAGCAGCTTAGGGACTACACACAATGAGCAGTTCTTC.

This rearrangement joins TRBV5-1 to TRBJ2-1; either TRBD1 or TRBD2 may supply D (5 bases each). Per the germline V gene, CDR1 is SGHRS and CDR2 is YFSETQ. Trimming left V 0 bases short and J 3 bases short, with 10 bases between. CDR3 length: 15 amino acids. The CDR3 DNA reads TGCGCCAGCAGCTTGGCGGGACCGATCTACAATGAGCAGTTCTTC. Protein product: CASSLAGPIYNEQFF.